This T cell receptor (beta chain) comes out of a study of cytomegalovirus exposure and HLA in healthy donors. Germline lookup yields CDR1 SGDLS and CDR2 YYNGEE. There are 15 residues in the CDR3. V trimming: 0 bases; J trimming: 3 bases; junction bases outside the gene matches: 6. Nominally healthy donors provided the samples, though records likely missed some immune exposures. As to this clone: Its target is not known.

Findings of the study overall: The authors reported that TCR beta sequences could predict HLA-A and HLA-B alleles. These predictions were accurate for most subjects in the first cohort. Previously analyzed data showed that most TCR beta V segments were productive at a frequency of about 87% or about 30%.

The PCR made use of 60 Vbeta and 13 Jbeta primers. Only in-frame clones appear in the TCRdb table, and some are missing; sequencing was by immunoSEQ multiplex PCR. The table lists some 180,000 clones, around 70% of them singletons. The chain recombines TRBV9 with TRBJ2-7, with 7 nucleotides matching TRBD2. The clonotype originates from a male donor in good health and CMV-seronegative. Sequencing was performed on PBMCs. CDR3 sequence (DNA): TGTGCCAGCAGCGTAGCGCCTAGCGGAGACTACGAGCAGTACTTC. It is translated as CASSVAPSGDYEQYF.